What follows describes a single T cell receptor beta chain. Its ends do not fully match the called genes, so a read error is possible. The CDR3 consists of 14 residues. Germline values: CDR1 SGHKS, CDR2 YYEKEE (reference sequence). This record comes from a study of blood T cell repertoires in COVID-19. Study-level information: Italy, Spain and the United States were the sources of the convalescent and acute COVID-19 samples.

The repertoire was sequenced with immunoSEQ multiplex PCR; TCRdb's copy has only in-frame clones and lacks some. The sample yields about 340,000 clones, about 87% seen once. The sequence was collected from a woman in her 50s with COVID-19, enrolled during active disease. The sample was peripheral blood. V usage is TRBV5-5 and J usage is TRBJ2-7; D call uncertain. The chain's CDR3 is CASSLAGPNRMGVF. DNA for the CDR3: TGTGCCAGCAGCTTGGCCGGTCCAAATCGGATGGGCGTCTTC.